This section outlines one T cell receptor (beta chain) sequence together with its context. The antigen remains undetermined. Regarding the study as a whole: In terms of TCR gene usage, tumor memory CD4+ T cells clustered together with blood and lymph node memory CD4+ cells, as well as with lymph node naive CD4+ cells.

The CDR3 runs to 14 residues. Germline V gives CDR1 DFQATT, CDR2 SNEGSKA (reference sequence). V lost 0 bases to trimming and J lost 4 bases, with 12 bases between them. Semi-nested PCR with Nested Universal Primer A followed constant-region reverse priming of full-length variable regions. MiXCR, applied by TCRdb to the 5' RACE reads, yields one record per CDR3 protein. The repertoire consists of over 55,000 distinct CDR3 sequences, with 25% to 35% occurring once and the leading ten covering roughly 3.3%. This clonotype was obtained from a female donor with breast cancer. The V and J genes are TRBV20-1 and TRBJ1-2; D not certain. Source material: tumor-infiltrating memory CD4+ T cells sorted from the breast tumor. Subset meaning: memory CD4+ T cells, CD4+CD45RO+CD25-. In DNA form, the CDR3 reads TGCAGTGCTAGAGACGATAGGGTTATCTATGGCTACACCTTC. This encodes CSARDDRVIYGYTF.